This record covers a single T cell receptor beta chain. This clonotype was seen a few times. Its binding antigen is unknown. One base away there is no much larger clone; base qualities are not given. The source of the sample is a study of T cells after yellow fever vaccination (dated by TCRdb to about 2019). Concerning the study at large: The SMART-Seq v4 Ultra Low Input RNA kit was used to prepare libraries from fractions with low cell numbers. Bulk TCR alpha and beta repertoires were sequenced longitudinally to track T-cell clones before and after primary and booster YFV17D yellow fever vaccination. Two healthy male donors, one aged 18 to 30 and one aged 30 to 40 years, made up the cohort. Blood was drawn at multiple timepoints before and after primary and secondary immunization, with bulk PBMC replicates and cell subsets isolated. Broader findings and caveats from the paper: FACS-sorted repertoires could contain abundant contaminating clonotypes from the bulk population, so computational filtering was required. A small share of clonotypes was detected in both CD4 and CD8 compartments, with the overlap likely arising from convergent recombination. The study included only two donors, which limits how far the findings can be generalized. After the booster, most of the clones that had expanded following primary vaccination were detected again (approximately 96% of CD4 and around 88% of CD8), which suggests that memory was broadly maintained. The secondary T-cell response was found to be weaker but faster than the primary response, with a peak reached on day 5 rather than on day 15.

What the treatment or condition label conveys for this sample: live attenuated yellow fever vaccine strain. At each blood-draw timepoint, two biological replicates of bulk PBMCs were obtained. A standard Ficoll-Paque protocol was used to isolate PBMCs from peripheral blood. TriZol was used to extract RNA from bulk PBMCs, from CD4 and CD8 fractions, and from dextramer-positive and dextramer-negative fractions. The CDR3, from cysteine to phenylalanine, totals 15 residues. The DNA shown is the 45-base CDR3, in frame from base 1. Trimmed from V: 5 bases; trimmed from J: 3 bases; junction bases lacking a gene match: 10. From the germline V gene, CDR1 is MDHEN and CDR2 is SYDVKM. TCR cDNA was made using 5'RACE template switching, a step that added a universal primer site and unique molecular identifiers. Priming for cDNA synthesis came from both the TCR alpha and TCR beta constant segments. Library amplification involved two PCR steps, and the second step added sample barcodes and sequencing adapters. Sequencing of libraries was performed on Illumina HiSeq 2500 (2x100 bp) or NovaSeq (2x150 bp). On the authors' methods: MIGEC handled demultiplexing of reads and collapsing into UMI consensus sequences, while MiXCR performed V(D)J alignment. Vaccine-responding clonotypes were identified with edgeR using replicate PBMC samples, with FDR below 0.01 and a log2 fold change above 5 up to day 15 being required. Each bulk clonotype was labeled CD4 or CD8 based on which sequenced repertoire, CD4 or CD8, contained the clonotype at higher abundance. The public reads were run again by TCRdb, first through fastp at Q25 and then through MiXCR, and only productive beta chains were kept. Each CDR3 protein gets just one entry, which takes the most common genes and DNA from the rows behind it. The V and J calls, along with clone size, are taken from TCRdb and not from the paper's own processing. The sample records hundreds of thousands of distinct CDR3 sequences, about 13% of which are singletons. Of the sample, over 13% falls within the top ten clones.

The sample here was PBMCs, taken on the day of the yellow fever booster vaccination. The origin of this receptor is a man under 40 who received the YFV17D yellow fever vaccine. The rearranged segments are TRBV28 and TRBJ2-7; 7 central nucleotides agree with TRBD1. CDR3 loop: CASSPVQGVVYEQYF. The nucleotide sequence reads as follows: TGTGCCAGCAGTCCGGTCCAGGGGGTGGTCTACGAGCAGTACTTC. The reference TRBV28 and TRBJ2-7 proteins fill in what lies around the CDR3, so the full variable domain reads DVKVTQSSRYLVKRTGEKVFLECVQDMDHENMFWYRQDPGLGLRLIYFSYDVKMKEKGDIPEGYSVSREKKERFSLILESASTNQTSMYLCASSPVQGVVYEQYFGPGTRLTVT.